This TCR beta chain was sequenced during a study of blood T cell repertoires in COVID-19. Study-level background: Acute and convalescent COVID-19 samples came from the United States, Italy and Spain.

Assay: immunoSEQ multiplex PCR; the TCRdb copy retains only in-frame clones and omits some. The data contain 87,000 or so clones, around 81% of them singletons. CDR3 size: 16 residues. The V end lost 4 bases, the J end lost 3 bases, and 14 bases lay between the germline ends. In germline, CDR1 is SGDLS, CDR2 YYNGEE. Sequenced sample: peripheral blood. This sequence was found in a woman aged 70 to 79 with acute or convalescent COVID-19. The V call is TRBV9, the J call TRBJ1-6; no clear D. Here the CDR3 reads CASSPRGEIYNSPLHF. In DNA form, the CDR3 reads TGTGCCAGCAGCCCCCGCGGTGAAATCTATAATTCACCCCTCCACTTT.